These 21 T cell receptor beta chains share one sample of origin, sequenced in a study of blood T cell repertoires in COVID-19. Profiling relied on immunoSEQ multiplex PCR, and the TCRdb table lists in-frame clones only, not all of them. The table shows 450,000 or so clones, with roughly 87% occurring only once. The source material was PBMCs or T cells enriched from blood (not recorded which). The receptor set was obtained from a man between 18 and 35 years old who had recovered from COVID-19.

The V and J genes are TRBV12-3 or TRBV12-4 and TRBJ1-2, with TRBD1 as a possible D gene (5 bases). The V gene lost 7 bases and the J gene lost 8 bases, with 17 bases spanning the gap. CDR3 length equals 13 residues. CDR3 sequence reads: CASMEGNSRGYTF. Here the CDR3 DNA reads TGTGCCAGCATGGAGGGGAATAGTCGCGGCTACACCTTC.

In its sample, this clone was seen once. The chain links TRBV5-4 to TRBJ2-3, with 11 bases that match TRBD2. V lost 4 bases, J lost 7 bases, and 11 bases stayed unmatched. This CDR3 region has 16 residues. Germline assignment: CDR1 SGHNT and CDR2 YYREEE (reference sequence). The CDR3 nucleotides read TGTGCCAGCAGCCGGGGCACGACTAGCGGGACGTATACGCAGTATTTT. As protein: CASSRGTTSGTYTQYF.

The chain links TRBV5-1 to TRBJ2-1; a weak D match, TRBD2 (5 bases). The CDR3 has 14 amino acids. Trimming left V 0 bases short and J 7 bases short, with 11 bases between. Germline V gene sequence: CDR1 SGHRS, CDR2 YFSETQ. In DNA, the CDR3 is TGCGCCAGCAGCTTGGGGACTGTAAGGAATGAGCAGTTCTTC. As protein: CASSLGTVRNEQFF.

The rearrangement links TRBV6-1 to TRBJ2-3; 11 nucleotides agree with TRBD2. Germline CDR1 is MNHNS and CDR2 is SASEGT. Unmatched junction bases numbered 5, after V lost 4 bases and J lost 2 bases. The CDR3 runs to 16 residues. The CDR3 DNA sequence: TGTGCCAGCAGTGGGGGGACTAGCGGACCCACAGATACGCAGTATTTT. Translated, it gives CASSGGTSGPTDTQYF.

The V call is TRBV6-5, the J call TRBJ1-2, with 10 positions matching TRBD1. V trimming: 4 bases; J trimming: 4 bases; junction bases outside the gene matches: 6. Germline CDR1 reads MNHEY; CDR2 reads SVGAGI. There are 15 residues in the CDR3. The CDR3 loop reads CASSSPGQGSYGYTF. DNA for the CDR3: TGTGCCAGCAGTTCTCCGGGACAGGGGAGCTATGGCTACACCTTC.

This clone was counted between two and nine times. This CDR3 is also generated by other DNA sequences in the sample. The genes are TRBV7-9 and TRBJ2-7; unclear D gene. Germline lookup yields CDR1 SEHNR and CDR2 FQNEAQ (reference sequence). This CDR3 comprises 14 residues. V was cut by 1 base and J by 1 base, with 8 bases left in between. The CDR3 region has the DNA TGTGCCAGCAGCTTAGGGGCCTCATCCTACGAGCAGTACTTC. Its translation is CASSLGASSYEQYF.

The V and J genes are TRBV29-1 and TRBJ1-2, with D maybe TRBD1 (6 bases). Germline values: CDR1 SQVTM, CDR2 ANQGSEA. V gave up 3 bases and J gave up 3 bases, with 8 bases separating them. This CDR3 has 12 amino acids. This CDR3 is CSVEDRYYGYTF. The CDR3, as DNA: TGCAGCGTTGAGGACAGATACTATGGCTACACCTTC.

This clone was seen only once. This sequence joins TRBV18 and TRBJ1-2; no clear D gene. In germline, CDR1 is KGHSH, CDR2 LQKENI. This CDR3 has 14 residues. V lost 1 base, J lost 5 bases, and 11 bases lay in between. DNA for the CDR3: TGTGCCAGCTCACCACGGGCAGAGCCTTATGGCTACACCTTC. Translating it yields CASSPRAEPYGYTF.

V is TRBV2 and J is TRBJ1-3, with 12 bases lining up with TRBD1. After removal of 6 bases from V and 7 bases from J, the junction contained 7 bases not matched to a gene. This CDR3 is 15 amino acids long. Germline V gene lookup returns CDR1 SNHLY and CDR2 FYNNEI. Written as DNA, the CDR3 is TGTGCCAGCAGGGACCGGGACAGGGGGCGGAACACCATATATTTT. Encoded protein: CASRDRDRGRNTIYF.

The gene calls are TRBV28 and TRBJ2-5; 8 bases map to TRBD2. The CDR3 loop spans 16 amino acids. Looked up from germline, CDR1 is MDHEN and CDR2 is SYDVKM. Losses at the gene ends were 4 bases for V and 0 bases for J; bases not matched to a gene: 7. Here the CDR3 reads CASSSHTGRDQETQYF. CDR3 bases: TGTGCCAGCAGTTCACATACCGGGAGGGACCAAGAGACCCAGTACTTC.

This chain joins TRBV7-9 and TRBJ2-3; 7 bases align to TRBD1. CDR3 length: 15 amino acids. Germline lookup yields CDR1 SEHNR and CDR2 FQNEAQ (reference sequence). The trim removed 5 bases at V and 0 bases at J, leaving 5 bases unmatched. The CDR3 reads CASSAGTASTDTQYF. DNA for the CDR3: TGTGCCAGCAGCGCCGGGACAGCTAGCACAGATACGCAGTATTTT. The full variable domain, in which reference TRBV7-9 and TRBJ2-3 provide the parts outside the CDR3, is DTGVSQNPRHKITKRGQNVTFRCDPISEHNRLYWYRQTLGQGPEFLTYFQNEAQLEKSRLLSDRFSAERPKGSFSTLEIQRTEQGDSAMYLCASSAGTASTDTQYFGPGTRLTVL.

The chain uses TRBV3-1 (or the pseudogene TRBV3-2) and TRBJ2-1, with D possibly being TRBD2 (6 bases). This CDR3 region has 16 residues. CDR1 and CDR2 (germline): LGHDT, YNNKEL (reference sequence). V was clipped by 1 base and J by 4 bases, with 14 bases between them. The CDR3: CASSQGFSGEYNEQFF. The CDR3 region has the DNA TGTGCCAGCAGCCAAGGTTTTAGCGGAGAGTACAATGAGCAGTTCTTC.

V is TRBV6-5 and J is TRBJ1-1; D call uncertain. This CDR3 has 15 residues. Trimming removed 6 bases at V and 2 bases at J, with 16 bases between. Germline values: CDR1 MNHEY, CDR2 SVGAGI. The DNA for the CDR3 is TGTGCCAGCAGCGCCCTCCCGACAAGAAACACTGAAGCTTTCTTT. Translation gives CASSALPTRNTEAFF.

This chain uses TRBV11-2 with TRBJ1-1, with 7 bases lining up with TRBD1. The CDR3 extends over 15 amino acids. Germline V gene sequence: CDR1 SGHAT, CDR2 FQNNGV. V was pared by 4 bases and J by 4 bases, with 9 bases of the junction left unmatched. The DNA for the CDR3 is TGTGCCAGCAGCTCGATCCGGGACAGCCGCACTGAAGCTTTCTTT. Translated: CASSSIRDSRTEAFF.

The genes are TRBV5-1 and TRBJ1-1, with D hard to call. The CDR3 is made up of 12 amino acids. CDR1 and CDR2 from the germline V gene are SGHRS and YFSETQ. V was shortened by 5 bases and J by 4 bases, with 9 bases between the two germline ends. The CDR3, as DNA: TGCGCCAGCAGTCCAGGCGTCACTGAAGCTTTCTTT. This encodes CASSPGVTEAFF. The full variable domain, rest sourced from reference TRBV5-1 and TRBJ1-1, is KAGVTQTPRYLIKTRGQQVTLSCSPISGHRSVSWYQQTPGQGLQFLFEYFSETQRNKGNFPGRFSGRQFSNSRSEMNVSTLELGDSALYLCASSPGVTEAFFGQGTRLTVV.

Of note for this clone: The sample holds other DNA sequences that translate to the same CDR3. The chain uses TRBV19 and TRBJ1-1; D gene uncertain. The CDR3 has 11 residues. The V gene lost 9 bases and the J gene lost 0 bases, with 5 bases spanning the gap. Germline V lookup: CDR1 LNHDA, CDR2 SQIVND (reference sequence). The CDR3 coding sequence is TGTGCCAGCACAGTGAACACTGAAGCTTTCTTT. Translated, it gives CASTVNTEAFF.

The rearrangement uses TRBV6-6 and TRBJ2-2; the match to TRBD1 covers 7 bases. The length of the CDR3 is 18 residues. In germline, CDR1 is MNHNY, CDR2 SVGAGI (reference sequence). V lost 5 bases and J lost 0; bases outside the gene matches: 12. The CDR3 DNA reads TGTGCCAGCAGTCACCCCCGGACAGGCTCCGCGAACACCGGGGAGCTGTTTTTT. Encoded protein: CASSHPRTGSANTGELFF.

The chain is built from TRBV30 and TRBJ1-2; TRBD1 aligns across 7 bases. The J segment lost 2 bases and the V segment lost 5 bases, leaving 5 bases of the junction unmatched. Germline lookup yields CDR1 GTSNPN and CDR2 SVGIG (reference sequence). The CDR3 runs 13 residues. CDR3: CAWGEGANYGYTF. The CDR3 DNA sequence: TGTGCCTGGGGGGAGGGGGCAAACTATGGCTACACCTTC.

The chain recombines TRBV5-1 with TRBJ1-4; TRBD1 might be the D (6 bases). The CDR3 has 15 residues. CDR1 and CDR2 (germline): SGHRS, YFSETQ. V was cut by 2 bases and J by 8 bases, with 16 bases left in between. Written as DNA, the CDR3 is TGCGCCAGCAGCTTTACGGGGGGCGAAGGGGAAAAACTGTTTTTT. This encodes CASSFTGGEGEKLFF.

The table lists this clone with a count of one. CDR3 amino acids: CASSPQENTEAFF. CDR3 nucleotide sequence: TGTGCCAGCTCACCCCAGGAGAACACTGAAGCTTTCTTT. The rearrangement uses TRBV18 and TRBJ1-1, with D unresolved. This CDR3 comprises 13 residues. With 3 bases removed from V and 1 base from J, the gap between germline ends came to 6 bases. CDR1 is KGHSH and CDR2 is LQKENI in the germline V gene.

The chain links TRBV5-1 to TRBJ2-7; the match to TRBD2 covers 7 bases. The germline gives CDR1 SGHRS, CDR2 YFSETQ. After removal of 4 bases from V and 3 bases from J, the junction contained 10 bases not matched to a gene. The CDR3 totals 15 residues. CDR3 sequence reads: CASSSSPSGRYEQYF. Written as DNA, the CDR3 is TGCGCCAGCAGCAGCTCGCCTAGCGGCCGCTACGAGCAGTACTTC.